Given below is one T cell receptor beta chain in context. This sample was taken from a study of blood T cell repertoires in COVID-19. The overall study: The United States, Italy and Spain supplied acute and convalescent COVID-19 samples. PBMCs, B-cell-depleted T cells, or T cells were the source of the cDNA or gDNA that made up the material.

Seattle's cohort entered during active infection and was followed longitudinally. Original processing notes: Nucleated cell number was recorded as an estimate derived from reference gene primer amplification. Here immunoSEQ multiplex PCR was the method, and the copy in TCRdb shows in-frame clones only, minus some. The V and J calls and clone size are taken from that table; D and trimming were inferred from the DNA. The table lists about 88,000 clones, roughly 88% of them singletons. V was trimmed by 8 bases and J by 1 base, leaving 8 bases between them. The V gene's germline CDR1 is MNHEY and CDR2 SVGAGI. There are 13 residues in the CDR3.

Material: peripheral blood. The source is a young man with COVID-19, enrolled during active disease. The chain couples TRBV6-5 to TRBJ1-4; D unclear. In DNA, the CDR3 is TGTGCCAGCTACAGCAGAACTAATGAAAAACTGTTTTTT. This gives the protein CASYSRTNEKLFF.